The next 14 T cell receptor beta chains were all read from a single sample in a study of T-cell reconstitution after alpha-beta-depleted transplantation in children. The TCRbeta library was prepared with unique molecular identifiers. TCRdb re-derived calls from the PCR reads in MiXCR, one entry per CDR3 protein. The data hold approximately 270,000 distinct CDR3 sequences, with more than 8% observed a single time. The input for sequencing was PBMCs from the stem cell graft donor, taken from the stem cell graft. All receptors come from a human donor who donated a stem cell graft to a child with SCID.

This clonotype showed up many times. The chain uses TRBV25-1 and TRBJ2-3; maybe TRBD2 (5 bases). Germline CDR1 reads MGHDK; CDR2 reads SYGVNS. This CDR3 is 15 amino acids long. V was shortened by 3 bases and J by 4 bases, with 14 bases between the two germline ends. CDR3 bases: TGTGCCAGCAGTGACTTCGCGGGTCCTCCAGATACGCAGTATTTT. Residues: CASSDFAGPPDTQYF.

Many counts were recorded for this clonotype. This chain uses TRBV12-3 or TRBV12-4 with TRBJ1-1; no reliable D call. V lost 2 bases, J lost 1 base, and 5 bases lay in between. The CDR3 has 13 amino acids. Here the CDR3 reads CASSLQTNTEAFF. Written as DNA, the CDR3 is TGTGCCAGCAGTTTACAGACGAACACTGAAGCTTTCTTT.

A few counts support this clonotype. The V and J genes are TRBV5-1 and TRBJ2-7; 7 nucleotides line up with TRBD1. V lost 4 bases to trimming and J lost 5 bases; unmatched junction nucleotides: 9. The CDR3 is 14 residues long. The germline V gene encodes CDR1 SGHRS and CDR2 YFSETQ. The CDR3 nucleotides are TGCGCCAGCAGCCTCGGGGCAGGGGGTGACGAGCAGTACTTC. It is translated as CASSLGAGGDEQYF.

There are a few counts of this clonotype. The V and J genes are TRBV19 and TRBJ2-1; 9 bases line up with TRBD1. This CDR3 contains 14 residues. V was pared by 5 bases and J by 6 bases, with 5 bases of the junction left unmatched. From germline, CDR1 is LNHDA and CDR2 SQIVND (reference sequence). CDR3 sequence: CASSPGQGGNEQFF. The DNA for the CDR3 is TGTGCCAGTAGTCCGGGACAGGGTGGCAATGAGCAGTTCTTC. Complete variable domain (other parts from reference TRBV19 and TRBJ2-1): DGGITQSPKYLFRKEGQNVTLSCEQNLNHDAMYWYRQDPGQGLRLIYYSQIVNDFQKGDIAEGYSVSREKKESFPLTVTSAQKNPTAFYLCASSPGQGGNEQFFGPGTRLTVL.

This clonotype turned up a few times. V and J are TRBV10-2 and TRBJ2-2; TRBD2 is a possible D gene (5 bases). V was clipped by 8 bases and J by 7 bases, with 8 bases between them. CDR3 size: 11 residues. Germline values: CDR1 WSHSY, CDR2 SAAADI. This chain's CDR3 is CASLAGGELFF. CDR3 coding DNA: TGCGCCAGCCTCGCGGGCGGGGAGCTGTTTTTT.

Only a few counts were recorded for this clonotype. The chain combines TRBV10-2 with TRBJ1-1, with 9 positions matching TRBD1. Germline CDR1 and CDR2: WSHSY and SAAADI. Trimming cost V 6 bases and J 0 bases; bases outside gene matches: 8. The CDR3 consists of 16 residues. CDR3 in amino acids: CASRQGARIMNTEAFF. The CDR3 region has the DNA TGCGCCAGCAGACAGGGGGCCCGTATTATGAACACTGAAGCTTTCTTT.

This clonotype was detected a few times. This sequence joins TRBV9 and TRBJ2-2, with no clear D. V lost 0 bases, J lost 7 bases, and 4 bases lay in between. Germline V gene sequence: CDR1 SGDLS, CDR2 YYNGEE. The CDR3 length is 12 residues. CDR3 residues: CASSVGGGELFF. CDR3 DNA: TGTGCCAGCAGCGTAGGAGGCGGGGAGCTGTTTTTT.

Turning to this clonotype: A clone one base away is much larger, so this may be a read error. V and J are TRBV3-1 and TRBJ2-1; D not resolved. Germline CDR1 and CDR2: LGHDT and YNNKEL (reference sequence). The CDR3 contains 12 residues. CDR3 coding DNA: TGTGCCAGCTGCCAAGACACTACCGCTCCGTTCTTC. Amino acid sequence: CASCQDTTAPFF.

This clonotype appeared a few times. The rearrangement joins TRBV11-2 to TRBJ2-2; D remains ambiguous. Trimming took 0 bases from V and 7 from J, leaving 15 bases between them. The CDR3 consists of 16 residues. Germline assignment: CDR1 SGHAT and CDR2 FQNNGV. CDR3 protein: CASSLDGFVVLGELFF. Written as DNA, the CDR3 is TGTGCCAGCAGCTTAGATGGGTTTGTCGTACTCGGGGAGCTGTTTTTT.

There are many counts of this clonotype. The CDR3 here is CASRMAGARERAFF. CDR3 DNA sequence: TGTGCCAGCAGAATGGCCGGGGCAAGAGAGAGGGCTTTCTTT. The chain couples TRBV6-1 to TRBJ1-1; D is possibly TRBD1 (5 bases). The V end was cut by 6 bases, the J end by 11 bases, with 22 bases between. The germline gives CDR1 MNHNS, CDR2 SASEGT. The CDR3 runs to 14 residues.

This clonotype came up a few times. The chain combines TRBV5-1 with TRBJ2-7, with TRBD2 matching 10 bases. The V gene end was trimmed by 5 bases and the J gene end by 3 bases; junction bases not matched to a gene: 11. This CDR3 region has 16 residues. CDR1 SGHRS and CDR2 YFSETQ come from the germline V gene. The DNA for the CDR3 is TGCGCCAGCAGTGGTACTAGCGGGACGTTCATCTACGAGCAGTACTTC. This gives the protein CASSGTSGTFIYEQYF.

This chain links TRBV12-3 or TRBV12-4 with TRBJ2-3; 9 nucleotides agree with TRBD1. The CDR3 sequence is 15 residues long. V was clipped by 5 bases and J by 5 bases; unmatched bases: 8. CDR3: CASSPPGQGGDTQYF. DNA for the CDR3: TGTGCCAGCAGTCCTCCGGGACAGGGTGGAGATACGCAGTATTTT.

This clonotype was seen a handful of times. Here the CDR3 reads CASSPFSSRGSTDTQYF. The CDR3 coding sequence is TGTGCCAGCAGCCCTTTCTCTAGCCGGGGTAGCACAGATACGCAGTATTTT. The J gene is TRBJ2-3, the V gene TRBV9; a weak D match, TRBD2 (5 bases). This CDR3 spans 17 amino acids. V lost 4 bases to trimming and J lost 0 bases, with 18 bases between them. Germline CDR1 SGDLS, CDR2 YYNGEE.

A note on this clonotype: A much bigger clone sits one base away, suggesting this may be a read error. The chain joins TRBV5-8 to TRBJ2-5; the match to TRBD2 covers 7 bases. Germline lookup yields CDR1 SGHTS and CDR2 YDEGEE. The CDR3 is 15 residues long. V lost 1 base and J lost 7; bases outside the gene matches: 10. The CDR3 nucleotides read TGTGCCAGCAGCTTGTCAGCGGGGATGGTTTGGACCCAGTACTTC. Translation gives CASSLSAGMVWTQYF.